This TCR beta chain was found in a study of blood T cell repertoires in COVID-19. Generated by immunoSEQ multiplex PCR, the TCRdb table keeps only in-frame clones and is missing some. The sample records some 88,000 clones, about nine tenths being singletons. The V end lost 5 bases, the J end lost 5 bases, and 18 bases lay between the germline ends. This CDR3 is 15 amino acids long. Germline CDR1 SGHTA, CDR2 FQGNSA. Sequenced material: peripheral blood. The chain joins TRBV7-2 to TRBJ1-1; a weak D match, TRBD1 (5 bases). The receptor's source is a human donor with active COVID-19. The donor label of this sample is uncertain. CDR3 bases: TGTGCCAGCAGCCCAGGCGACAGTAGAGGTACTGAAGCTTTCTTT. Translation: CASSPGDSRGTEAFF.